These 21 T cell receptor beta chains came from one sample sequenced in a study of OX40 agonist ivuxolimab in advanced cancers. Here immunoSEQ multiplex PCR was the method, and the copy in TCRdb shows in-frame clones only, minus some. The sample shows tens of thousands of clones, 65% to 90% of them seen only once. The specimen was CD4+ or CD8+ T cells sorted from blood, collected in a trial of the OX40 agonist ivuxolimab. The receptors originated from an adult with an advanced solid tumor such as melanoma, head and neck, liver or kidney cancer.

This clone occurred a few times. The chain uses TRBV19 and TRBJ1-1, with D unclear. CDR1 LNHDA and CDR2 SQIVND come from the germline V gene (reference sequence). The CDR3 totals 14 residues. V lost 4 bases to trimming and J lost 5 bases, with 14 bases between them. The CDR3 spells CASSKARGVTEAFF. Here the CDR3 DNA reads TGTGCCAGTAGTAAAGCCCGTGGGGTAACTGAAGCTTTCTTT. Full variable domain (rest looked up from reference TRBV19 and TRBJ1-1): DGGITQSPKYLFRKEGQNVTLSCEQNLNHDAMYWYRQDPGQGLRLIYYSQIVNDFQKGDIAEGYSVSREKKESFPLTVTSAQKNPTAFYLCASSKARGVTEAFFGQGTRLTVV.

CDR3 sequence (DNA): TGCGCCAGCAGCCAAACCATGGGACTAGCGGGGGGTACCTACTACAATGAGCAGTTCTTC. Encoded protein: CASSQTMGLAGGTYYNEQFF. The V and J genes are TRBV4-1 and TRBJ2-1; 15 bases are shared with TRBD2. V shed 2 bases and J 3 bases; nucleotides not matched to a gene: 11. There are 20 residues in the CDR3. Germline-derived CDR1 and CDR2 are MGHRA and YSYEKL.

The CDR3, as DNA: TGTGCCAGCAGCTTAATCCGGGACAGCTACAATGAGCAGTTCTTC. Translation: CASSLIRDSYNEQFF. The chain carries TRBV11-2 and TRBJ2-1, with TRBD1 matching 7 bases. V lost 2 bases and J lost 3; bases outside the gene matches: 4. From germline, CDR1 is SGHAT and CDR2 FQNNGV. The CDR3 is 15 residues long.

The gene calls are TRBV11-2 and TRBJ2-2; tentative D call: TRBD2 (6 bases). CDR3 size: 16 residues. Trimming removed 5 bases at V and 1 base at J, with 14 bases between. The V gene's germline CDR1 is SGHAT and CDR2 FQNNGV. CDR3 in amino acids: CASSPRLRGNTGELFF. The CDR3 DNA reads as TGTGCCAGCAGCCCCCGGCTGCGGGGGAACACCGGGGAGCTGTTTTTT.

J is TRBJ1-5 and V is TRBV7-9, with a possible D match to TRBD1 (5 bases). Trimming pared 5 bases from V and 0 bases from J, leaving 11 bases between. The CDR3 consists of 15 residues. Germline-derived CDR1 and CDR2 are SEHNR and FQNEAQ (reference sequence). Here the CDR3 DNA reads TGTGCCAGCAGCCCGGGACTGGATAGCAATCAGCCCCAGCATTTT. This sequence encodes CASSPGLDSNQPQHF.

This chain uses TRBV15 with TRBJ2-1, with D tentatively TRBD2 (6 bases). The CDR3 has 12 amino acids. Germline V gene data show CDR1 as LNHNV and CDR2 as YYDKDF (reference sequence). Trimming cost V 5 bases and J 9 bases, with 11 bases left between them. In DNA form, the CDR3 reads TGTGCCACCAGCCCCGGACTACCTGAGCAGTTCTTC. It encodes CATSPGLPEQFF. The full variable domain, completed using reference TRBV15 and TRBJ2-1, is DAMVIQNPRYQVTQFGKPVTLSCSQTLNHNVMYWYQQKSSQAPKLLFHYYDKDFNNEADTPDNFQSRRPNTSFCFLDIRSPGLGDTAMYLCATSPGLPEQFFGPGTRLTVL.

This rearrangement joins TRBV19 to TRBJ2-2, with TRBD1 matching 9 bases. Germline V gene sequence: CDR1 LNHDA, CDR2 SQIVND (reference sequence). The length of the CDR3 is 13 residues. V shed 7 bases, J shed 5 bases, and the junction held 2 bases outside the gene matches. For the CDR3, the DNA is TGTGCCAGTACTGGACAGGGGACCGGGGAGCTGTTTTTT. Protein product: CASTGQGTGELFF.

This clone occurred once. The V gene is TRBV2, the J gene TRBJ2-7, with a tentative D call TRBD1 (5 bases). Trimming removed 6 bases from V and 5 bases from J, with 8 bases in between. This CDR3 is built from 11 residues. Germline loops: CDR1 SNHLY, CDR2 FYNNEI. The CDR3 sequence: CASRGADEQYF. CDR3 bases: TGTGCCAGCAGAGGGGCCGACGAGCAGTACTTC.

The chain employs TRBV7-8 and TRBJ1-1; weak D call: TRBD1 (5 bases). The CDR3 contains 15 residues. Looked up from germline, CDR1 is SGHVS and CDR2 is FQNEAQ. V gave up 6 bases and J gave up 1 base, with 15 bases separating them. The DNA for the CDR3 is TGTGCCAGCAGTCTAGACAGACACCAGAACACTGAAGCTTTCTTT. Encoded protein: CASSLDRHQNTEAFF. Together with reference TRBV7-8 and TRBJ1-1, the CDR3 gives the full variable domain: GAGVSQSPRYKVAKRGQDVALRCDPISGHVSLFWYQQALGQGPEFLTYFQNEAQLDKSGLPSDRFFAERPEGSVSTLKIQRTQQEDSAVYLCASSLDRHQNTEAFFGQGTRLTVV.

This chain links TRBV7-2 with TRBJ2-1; no firm D call. V was trimmed by 4 bases and J by 6 bases, leaving 7 bases between them. The germline CDR1 and CDR2 sequences are SGHTA and FQGNSA. The CDR3 runs 12 residues. The CDR3 region has the DNA TGTGCCAGCAGCTCCGATTTCAATGAGCAGTTCTTC. This sequence encodes CASSSDFNEQFF.

The chain has TRBV18 and TRBJ1-2; D is unclear. The CDR3 totals 14 residues. The V gene's germline CDR1 is KGHSH and CDR2 LQKENI. V lost 3 bases and J lost 6, with 14 bases in between. CDR3 coding DNA: TGTGCCAGCTCACCCAGGACGGCTGGCGATGGCTACACCTTC. Residues: CASSPRTAGDGYTF.

V and J are TRBV19 and TRBJ2-5; unclear D gene. The germline V and J ends were trimmed by 5 bases and 1 base, with 8 bases remaining between them. Germline V gives CDR1 LNHDA, CDR2 SQIVND (reference sequence). This CDR3 is built from 13 residues. This CDR3 is CASSVWGQETQYF. CDR3 nucleotide sequence: TGTGCCAGTAGTGTATGGGGCCAAGAGACCCAGTACTTC. Variable domain in full (rest from reference TRBV19 and TRBJ2-5): DGGITQSPKYLFRKEGQNVTLSCEQNLNHDAMYWYRQDPGQGLRLIYYSQIVNDFQKGDIAEGYSVSREKKESFPLTVTSAQKNPTAFYLCASSVWGQETQYFGPGTRLLVL.

This clone was observed once. The chain recombines TRBV5-1 with TRBJ2-5; a weak D match, TRBD2 (6 bases). The DNA end lines up better with TRBJ2-7; the J call may be wrong. The CDR3 spans 15 residues. Germline CDR1 SGHRS, CDR2 YFSETQ. CDR3 in amino acids: CASSLGTEISYEQYF. Here the CDR3 DNA reads TGCGCCAGCAGCCTAGGGACTGAGATCTCCTACGAGCAGTACTTC.

The chain is built from TRBV6-5 and TRBJ1-4; D is possibly TRBD1 (5 bases). This CDR3 has 15 amino acids. Germline CDR1 and CDR2: MNHEY and SVGAGI. Trimming cost V 6 bases and J 4 bases, with 15 bases left between them. For the CDR3, the DNA is TGTGCCAGCAGCCCCCCTGGGGACGGTAATGAAAAACTGTTTTTT. It translates to CASSPPGDGNEKLFF.

The gene calls are TRBV4-1 and TRBJ2-7; possibly TRBD1 for D (6 bases). This CDR3 is built from 15 residues. Trimming removed 3 bases at V and 3 bases at J, with 15 bases between. The V gene's germline CDR1 is MGHRA and CDR2 YSYEKL. This CDR3 reads CASSHPTGSNYEQYF. The CDR3 DNA is TGCGCCAGCAGCCATCCGACAGGTTCTAACTACGAGCAGTACTTC.

This chain connects TRBV6-6 to TRBJ2-7, with a possible D match to TRBD1 (5 bases). Trimming shortened V by 2 bases and J by 5 bases, and 10 bases separated the two germline ends. Per the germline V gene, CDR1 is MNHNY and CDR2 is SVGAGI (reference sequence). The CDR3 is 13 residues long. The CDR3, as DNA: TGTGCCAGCAGTTACGGCAGGGTAGACGAGCAGTACTTC. It translates to CASSYGRVDEQYF.

J is TRBJ1-1 and V is TRBV6-5; TRBD1 matches 7 bases. The CDR3 loop spans 15 amino acids. The V gene's germline CDR1 is MNHEY and CDR2 SVGAGI. After removal of 4 bases from V and 3 bases from J, the junction contained 8 bases not matched to a gene. Here the CDR3 DNA reads TGTGCCAGCAGTTCATGGGACAGAATTTACACTGAAGCTTTCTTT. It yields the protein CASSSWDRIYTEAFF.

The chain recombines TRBV19 with TRBJ2-5; 9 nucleotides align to TRBD1. The CDR3 totals 15 residues. Germline trimming cut 3 bases from V and 6 bases from J; bases unmatched to any gene: 8. Germline-derived CDR1 and CDR2 are LNHDA and SQIVND (reference sequence). CDR3 sequence (DNA): TGTGCCAGTAGTATCGACAGGGGGAGCGAGAAGACCCAGTACTTC. This sequence encodes CASSIDRGSEKTQYF.

The rearrangement links TRBV7-9 to TRBJ2-7, with 11 bases that match TRBD2. This CDR3 comprises 19 residues. Per the germline V gene, CDR1 is SEHNR and CDR2 is FQNEAQ (reference sequence). The trim removed 5 bases at V and 7 bases at J, leaving 22 bases unmatched. The CDR3 spells CASSAGETPSGGNYEEQYF. The DNA for the CDR3 is TGTGCCAGCAGCGCCGGAGAGACCCCTAGCGGGGGGAACTACGAGGAGCAGTACTTC.

The V call is TRBV5-6, the J call TRBJ1-1; no definite D call. The CDR3 extends over 15 amino acids. The germline gives CDR1 SGHDT, CDR2 YYEEEE. Trimming stripped 3 bases from V and 3 bases from J, with 15 bases between. The CDR3 protein is CASSSRTNGDTEAFF. CDR3 nucleotides: TGTGCCAGCAGCTCCCGGACTAATGGGGACACTGAAGCTTTCTTT.

The chain carries TRBV5-4 and TRBJ2-5; 9 bases match TRBD1. Judging by the DNA end, TRBJ2-7 fits better; the J call may be wrong. The CDR3 runs to 14 residues. Germline CDR1 reads SGHNT; CDR2 reads YYREEE (reference sequence). The CDR3 coding sequence is TGTGCCAGCAGACCTGACAGGGGGATCTACGAGCAGTACTTC. As protein: CASRPDRGIYEQYF.